The rows below give T cell receptor beta chains drawn from one sample of a study of shared clonotypes between healthy human individuals. Data came from immunoSEQ multiplex PCR; TCRdb stores just in-frame clones and leaves some out. Of 950,000 to 1,300,000 clones listed, more than 65% are singletons. The sample taken for sequencing was memory CD4+ T cells sorted from blood. The receptors derive from a man aged 18 to 30 in good health. Each CDR3 is given with its conserved first and last residue. A D gene is named only where the DNA matches it firmly. Not all rows give a size; the values are once, few, many and, for expanded clones, a class.

cdr3_aa: CASSQDSIRYEQYF; cdr3_nt: TGTGCCAGCAGCCAGGACAGCATACGGTACGAGCAGTACTTC; d_call: NA; v_call: TRBV9; j_call: TRBJ2-7; clone_size: NA
cdr3_aa: CASSSGTSGSQETQYF; cdr3_nt: TGCGCCAGCAGCTCCGGGACTAGCGGGAGCCAAGAGACCCAGTACTTC; d_call: TRBD2; v_call: TRBV5-1; j_call: TRBJ2-5; clone_size: NA
cdr3_aa: CASRTRRENTEAFF; cdr3_nt: TGTGCCAGCAGGACCCGGAGGGAGAACACTGAAGCTTTCTTT; d_call: NA; v_call: TRBV6-5; j_call: TRBJ1-1; clone_size: NA
cdr3_aa: CASSSRGLHSYEQYF; cdr3_nt: TGTGCCAGCAGCTCCAGGGGGCTCCACTCCTACGAGCAGTACTTC; d_call: TRBD1; v_call: TRBV7-2; j_call: TRBJ2-7; clone_size: NA
cdr3_aa: CSAIIAGYYEQYF; cdr3_nt: TGCAGCGCTATAATAGCGGGGTACTACGAGCAGTACTTC; d_call: TRBD2; v_call: TRBV29-1; j_call: TRBJ2-7; clone_size: NA
cdr3_aa: CASSLGTSGGSTDTQYF; cdr3_nt: TGTGCCAGCAGTTTAGGGACTAGCGGGGGTAGCACAGATACGCAGTATTTT; d_call: TRBD2; v_call: TRBV28; j_call: TRBJ2-3; clone_size: NA
cdr3_aa: CASSITPAYEQYF; cdr3_nt: TGTGCCAGCAGTATAACCCCGGCCTACGAGCAGTACTTC; d_call: NA; v_call: TRBV7-9; j_call: TRBJ2-7; clone_size: NA
cdr3_aa: CAISESGLAGGADTQYF; cdr3_nt: TGTGCCATCAGTGAGTCAGGACTAGCGGGAGGGGCGGATACGCAGTATTTT; d_call: TRBD2; v_call: TRBV10-3; j_call: TRBJ2-3; clone_size: many
cdr3_aa: CASSLSSHQGQETQYF; cdr3_nt: TGTGCCAGCAGTTTATCATCACATCAGGGCCAAGAGACCCAGTACTTC; d_call: NA; v_call: TRBV27; j_call: TRBJ2-5; clone_size: NA
cdr3_aa: CASSLDWRTGELFF; cdr3_nt: TGTGCCAGCAGTTTGGACTGGCGCACCGGGGAGCTGTTTTTT; d_call: NA; v_call: TRBV27; j_call: TRBJ2-2; clone_size: NA
cdr3_aa: CAWSARGGTDTQYF; cdr3_nt: TGTGCCTGGAGTGCAAGGGGAGGAACAGATACGCAGTATTTT; d_call: NA; v_call: TRBV30; j_call: TRBJ2-3; clone_size: NA
cdr3_aa: CSAVETGSYGYTF; cdr3_nt: TGCAGCGCCGTGGAGACAGGGTCCTATGGCTACACCTTC; d_call: TRBD1; v_call: TRBV29-1; j_call: TRBJ1-2; clone_size: NA
cdr3_aa: CASSQGATYTDTQYF; cdr3_nt: TGTGCCAGCAGCCAAGGGGCTACCTACACAGATACGCAGTATTTT; d_call: NA; v_call: TRBV14; j_call: TRBJ2-3; clone_size: once
cdr3_aa: CASSPGQFGQPQHF; cdr3_nt: TGTGCCAGCAGTCCGGGACAGTTTGGGCAGCCCCAGCATTTT; d_call: TRBD1; v_call: TRBV6-1; j_call: TRBJ1-5; clone_size: NA
cdr3_aa: CSVAGGGYGYTF; cdr3_nt: TGCAGCGTTGCTGGGGGCGGGTATGGCTACACCTTC; d_call: NA; v_call: TRBV29-1; j_call: TRBJ1-2; clone_size: NA
cdr3_aa: CAWSVGEKLFF; cdr3_nt: TGTGCCTGGAGTGTAGGGGAAAAACTGTTTTTT; d_call: NA; v_call: TRBV30; j_call: TRBJ1-4; clone_size: NA
cdr3_aa: CASSLPSGDGYTF; cdr3_nt: TGCGCCAGCAGCTTGCCAAGCGGGGATGGCTACACCTTC; d_call: NA; v_call: TRBV5-1; j_call: TRBJ1-2; clone_size: NA
cdr3_aa: CASSIPGDASPLHF; cdr3_nt: TGTGCCAGTAGTATACCAGGCGATGCGTCACCCCTCCACTTT; d_call: NA; v_call: TRBV19; j_call: TRBJ1-6; clone_size: NA
cdr3_aa: CASSPPGPIYEQYF; cdr3_nt: TGTGCCAGTAGCCCTCCGGGACCAATCTACGAGCAGTACTTC; d_call: NA; v_call: TRBV19; j_call: TRBJ2-7; clone_size: NA
cdr3_aa: CASSLQGQGGQPLHF; cdr3_nt: TGTGCCAGCAGCTTACAAGGACAGGGCGGTCAGCCCCTCCACTTT; d_call: TRBD1; v_call: TRBV11-2; j_call: TRBJ1-6; clone_size: NA
cdr3_aa: CASSLPGATNEKLFF; cdr3_nt: TGTGCCAGCAGTTTACCAGGGGCAACTAATGAAAAACTGTTTTTT; d_call: NA; v_call: TRBV27; j_call: TRBJ1-4; clone_size: NA
cdr3_aa: CSVLGSAGYTF; cdr3_nt: TGCAGCGTGTTGGGGTCGGCTGGCTACACCTTC; d_call: NA; v_call: TRBV29-1; j_call: TRBJ1-2; clone_size: NA
cdr3_aa: CASSEALQASRIF; cdr3_nt: TGTGCCAGCAGTGAAGCGCTTCAGGCTTCTAGGATCTTC; d_call: NA; v_call: TRBV2; j_call: TRBJ2-1; clone_size: NA
cdr3_aa: CASSTTGQSTDTQYF; cdr3_nt: TGTGCCAGCAGTACAACGGGACAGAGCACAGATACGCAGTATTTT; d_call: TRBD1; v_call: TRBV2; j_call: TRBJ2-3; clone_size: NA
cdr3_aa: CASSQDLGQGIQPQHF; cdr3_nt: TGCGCCAGCAGCCAAGACTTGGGACAGGGAATTCAGCCCCAGCATTTT; d_call: TRBD1; v_call: TRBV4-3; j_call: TRBJ1-5; clone_size: NA
cdr3_aa: CASSRESGGAQTQYF; cdr3_nt: TGCGCCAGCAGCCGGGAGAGCGGGGGCGCGCAGACCCAGTACTTC; d_call: TRBD2; v_call: TRBV5-1; j_call: TRBJ2-5; clone_size: once
cdr3_aa: CASSPPNGGRNTEAFF; cdr3_nt: TGTGCCAGCTCACCACCGAATGGGGGGCGGAACACTGAAGCTTTCTTT; d_call: NA; v_call: TRBV18; j_call: TRBJ1-1; clone_size: NA
cdr3_aa: CASSLTTWNTGELFF; cdr3_nt: TGCGCCAGCAGCTTGACGACCTGGAACACCGGGGAGCTGTTTTTT; d_call: NA; v_call: TRBV5-1; j_call: TRBJ2-2; clone_size: NA
cdr3_aa: CASSFKRNRGEETQYF; cdr3_nt: TGTGCCAGCAGCTTTAAACGGAACAGGGGAGAAGAGACCCAGTACTTC; d_call: TRBD1; v_call: TRBV7-2; j_call: TRBJ2-5; clone_size: many
cdr3_aa: CASSLKRDEQYF; cdr3_nt: TGTGCCAGCAGCTTGAAAAGGGACGAGCAGTACTTC; d_call: NA; v_call: TRBV5-6; j_call: TRBJ2-7; clone_size: many
cdr3_aa: CASSPTSGAVETQYF; cdr3_nt: TGCGCCAGCAGCCCGACTAGCGGGGCGGTAGAGACCCAGTACTTC; d_call: TRBD2; v_call: TRBV5-1; j_call: TRBJ2-5; clone_size: NA
cdr3_aa: CASSEGTAYEQYF; cdr3_nt: TGTGCCAGCTCAGAAGGGACAGCTTACGAGCAGTACTTC; d_call: TRBD1; v_call: TRBV18; j_call: TRBJ2-7; clone_size: NA
cdr3_aa: CASSVQGYDTDTQYF; cdr3_nt: TGTGCCAGCAGTGTCCAGGGGTACGACACAGATACGCAGTATTTT; d_call: NA; v_call: TRBV2; j_call: TRBJ2-3; clone_size: NA
cdr3_aa: CAKARGNQPQHF; cdr3_nt: TGTGCCAAAGCACGGGGCAATCAGCCCCAGCATTTT; d_call: NA; v_call: TRBV28; j_call: TRBJ1-5; clone_size: NA
cdr3_aa: CASSESSRYGYTF; cdr3_nt: TGCGCCAGCAGTGAGTCGTCGCGCTATGGCTACACCTTC; d_call: NA; v_call: TRBV10-2; j_call: TRBJ1-2; clone_size: NA
cdr3_aa: CASSLAPQGPGYNSPLHF; cdr3_nt: TGCGCCAGCAGCTTGGCGCCGCAGGGCCCAGGATATAATTCACCCCTCCACTTT; d_call: NA; v_call: TRBV5-1; j_call: TRBJ1-6; clone_size: NA
cdr3_aa: CASRLAGVGEQYF; cdr3_nt: TGCGCCAGTAGACTAGCGGGAGTAGGGGAGCAGTACTTC; d_call: TRBD2; v_call: TRBV10-2; j_call: TRBJ2-7; clone_size: NA
cdr3_aa: CASSPSGSSYEQYF; cdr3_nt: TGCGCCAGCAGCCCGAGCGGAAGCTCCTACGAGCAGTACTTC; d_call: NA; v_call: TRBV4-3; j_call: TRBJ2-7; clone_size: NA
cdr3_aa: CASSLIGNTIYF; cdr3_nt: TGTGCCAGCAGTCTTATAGGAAACACCATATATTTT; d_call: NA; v_call: TRBV28; j_call: TRBJ1-3; clone_size: few
cdr3_aa: CASSGRWSDVSYEQYF; cdr3_nt: TGTGCCAGCAGCGGCCGTTGGAGCGACGTATCCTACGAGCAGTACTTC; d_call: NA; v_call: TRBV7-8; j_call: TRBJ2-7; clone_size: NA
cdr3_aa: CASSFSGTAYEQYF; cdr3_nt: TGTGCCAGCAGTTTTTCCGGGACTGCCTACGAGCAGTACTTC; d_call: NA; v_call: TRBV5-4; j_call: TRBJ2-7; clone_size: NA
cdr3_aa: CASSIELGTGELFF; cdr3_nt: TGTGCCAGTAGTATTGAATTGGGCACCGGGGAGCTGTTTTTT; d_call: NA; v_call: TRBV19; j_call: TRBJ2-2; clone_size: NA
cdr3_aa: CASMQESTDTQYF; cdr3_nt: TGTGCCAGCATGCAGGAGAGCACAGATACGCAGTATTTT; d_call: NA; v_call: TRBV2; j_call: TRBJ2-3; clone_size: NA
cdr3_aa: CAISEPRGHNEQFF; cdr3_nt: TGTGCCATCAGTGAGCCACGGGGGCACAATGAGCAGTTCTTC; d_call: NA; v_call: TRBV10-3; j_call: TRBJ2-1; clone_size: few
cdr3_aa: CASSQRGGSGNTIYF; cdr3_nt: TGTGCCAGCAGCCAACGAGGGGGCTCTGGAAACACCATATATTTT; d_call: NA; v_call: TRBV7-9; j_call: TRBJ1-3; clone_size: few
cdr3_aa: CASSQVGGGEAFF; cdr3_nt: TGTGCCAGCAGCCAAGTCGGAGGAGGTGAAGCTTTCTTT; d_call: NA; v_call: TRBV14; j_call: TRBJ1-1; clone_size: few
cdr3_aa: CASSPRGGDGETQYF; cdr3_nt: TGTGCCAGCTCACCACGTGGAGGGGATGGTGAGACCCAGTACTTC; d_call: NA; v_call: TRBV18; j_call: TRBJ2-5; clone_size: NA
cdr3_aa: CASSLTDIAGEQYF; cdr3_nt: TGTGCCAGCAGTTTAACGGACATCGCGGGCGAGCAGTACTTC; d_call: NA; v_call: TRBV28; j_call: TRBJ2-7; clone_size: NA
cdr3_aa: CSARDYYEQYF; cdr3_nt: TGCAGTGCTAGAGATTACTACGAGCAGTACTTC; d_call: NA; v_call: TRBV20-1; j_call: TRBJ2-7; clone_size: NA
cdr3_aa: CASGLGAYGYTF; cdr3_nt: TGTGCCAGCGGCCTGGGGGCATACGGCTACACCTTC; d_call: NA; v_call: TRBV28; j_call: TRBJ1-2; clone_size: NA
cdr3_aa: CASTAPRAGVREKLFF; cdr3_nt: TGTGCCAGTACCGCCCCGAGGGCAGGGGTTCGTGAAAAACTGTTTTTT; d_call: NA; v_call: TRBV19; j_call: TRBJ1-4; clone_size: few
cdr3_aa: CASSFGSYEQYF; cdr3_nt: TGTGCCAGCAGCTTCGGGAGCTACGAGCAGTACTTC; d_call: NA; v_call: TRBV14; j_call: TRBJ2-7; clone_size: once
cdr3_aa: CASSNRVNYEQYF; cdr3_nt: TGTGCCAGTAGTAACAGGGTGAACTACGAGCAGTACTTC; d_call: NA; v_call: TRBV19; j_call: TRBJ2-7; clone_size: many
cdr3_aa: CASSTAGTYNSPLHF; cdr3_nt: TGTGCCAGTAGTACGGCAGGGACATATAATTCACCCCTCCACTTT; d_call: NA; v_call: TRBV19; j_call: TRBJ1-6; clone_size: NA